Listed here are 19 T cell receptor beta chains from one sample, sequenced in a study of OX40 agonist ivuxolimab in advanced cancers. The protocol was immunoSEQ multiplex PCR, while the TCRdb copy is restricted to in-frame clones and leaves out a portion. The sample records just under 60,000 clones, 90% to 95% being singletons. This specimen consisted of CD4+ or CD8+ T cells sorted from blood, obtained in a trial of the OX40 agonist ivuxolimab. The receptors were gathered from an adult with an advanced solid tumor such as melanoma, head and neck, liver or kidney cancer.

The V call is TRBV19, the J call TRBJ1-1; 7 bases agree with TRBD1. J lost 4 bases, V lost 5 bases, and 4 bases had no gene match. This CDR3 spans 13 amino acids. In germline, CDR1 is LNHDA, CDR2 SQIVND (reference sequence). The CDR3 is CASSDRVSTEAFF. As DNA, the CDR3 is TGTGCCAGTAGTGACAGGGTTAGCACTGAAGCTTTCTTT.

The chain carries TRBV27 and TRBJ2-7, with TRBD1 identical over 7 bases. Germline-derived CDR1 and CDR2 are MNHEY and SMNVEV (reference sequence). The CDR3 runs 15 residues. V lost 6 bases to trimming and J lost 0 bases; unmatched junction nucleotides: 8. The CDR3 DNA reads as TGTGCCAGCAGCCTCACGGGACAGCACTCCTACGAGCAGTACTTC. Its translation is CASSLTGQHSYEQYF.

This clone was seen once. The chain couples TRBV28 to TRBJ2-2, with D tentatively TRBD2 (5 bases). Trimming took off 3 bases at V and 3 bases at J, with 14 bases between the two ends. CDR1 is MDHEN, CDR2 SYDVKM, per germline. CDR3 length: 16 residues. CDR3 residues: CASSFSGNRHTGELFF. The CDR3 DNA follows: TGTGCCAGCAGTTTTTCGGGGAACCGCCACACCGGGGAGCTGTTTTTT.

The J gene is TRBJ1-2, the V gene TRBV23-1, with TRBD1 matching over 7 bases. TRBV23-1 is an open reading frame whose function is uncertain. V was pared by 4 bases and J by 9 bases, with 14 bases of the junction left unmatched. This CDR3 region has 15 residues. The CDR3 loop is CASSPHGDRLDCYTF. The CDR3 nucleotides are TGCGCCAGCAGTCCCCACGGGGACAGACTTGATTGCTACACCTTC.

The chain combines TRBV15 with TRBJ2-3; tentative D call: TRBD2 (5 bases). Germline CDR1 reads LNHNV; CDR2 reads YYDKDF (reference sequence). Trimming took 11 bases from V and 4 from J, leaving 16 bases between them. The CDR3 is 13 residues long. In DNA form, the CDR3 reads TGTGCCCTATCAGAGGGTCCCGCAGATACGCAGTATTTT. Its translation: CALSEGPADTQYF.

The chain is built from TRBV5-4 and TRBJ2-3; 14 nucleotides line up with TRBD2. J lost 3 bases, V lost 7 bases, and 7 bases had no gene match. This CDR3 region has 16 residues. Germline loops: CDR1 SGHNT, CDR2 YYREEE (reference sequence). CDR3 coding DNA: TGTGCCAGCCGAACCGGGACTAGCGGGAGAACAGATACGCAGTATTTT. Its translation is CASRTGTSGRTDTQYF.

The chain couples TRBV5-6 to TRBJ1-1; D gene ambiguous. In germline, CDR1 is SGHDT, CDR2 YYEEEE. This CDR3 has 13 amino acids. The V and J ends lost 0 bases and 0 bases respectively, with 3 bases between them. DNA for the CDR3: TGTGCCAGCAGCTTGGCTTTGAACACTGAAGCTTTCTTT. This sequence encodes CASSLALNTEAFF.

This sequence joins TRBV18 and TRBJ2-7, with D possibly matching TRBD1 (6 bases). V was trimmed by 3 bases and J by 7 bases, leaving 13 bases between them. This CDR3 has 13 amino acids. Looked up from germline, CDR1 is KGHSH and CDR2 is LQKENI. The CDR3 DNA reads TGTGCCAGCTCACCCTCAGGGGTAAGGGAGCAGTACTTC. The encoded protein is CASSPSGVREQYF.

CDR3: CASRPAGVSLNEQFF. CDR3 DNA: TGTGCCAGCAGACCAGCGGGAGTTAGTTTGAATGAGCAGTTCTTC. The chain combines TRBV27 with TRBJ2-1, with 8 bases aligning to TRBD2. CDR3 size: 15 residues. From germline, CDR1 is MNHEY and CDR2 SMNVEV (reference sequence). The V and J ends lost 6 bases and 7 bases, in that order; junction bases with no gene match: 11.

The V gene is TRBV28, the J gene TRBJ2-7; 12 positions agree with TRBD2. Germline V CDR1 and CDR2: MDHEN, SYDVKM. This CDR3 has 15 residues. Trimming cost V 4 bases and J 7 bases; bases outside gene matches: 8. CDR3 protein: CASSSRTSGMGEQYF. CDR3 bases: TGTGCCAGCAGTTCTCGGACTAGCGGGATGGGTGAGCAGTACTTC.

The chain combines TRBV6-4 with TRBJ2-5; D not certain. Trimming pared 10 bases from V and 5 bases from J, leaving 14 bases between. CDR3 length: 12 amino acids. Germline V gives CDR1 MRHNA, CDR2 SNTAGT. The CDR3 bases are TGTGCCAAACTGGGCCGTAATGAGACCCAGTACTTC. Translation: CAKLGRNETQYF.

This clone has only one observation. This chain uses TRBV6-5 with TRBJ1-2; D is unresolved. The CDR3 is made up of 13 amino acids. Germline CDR1 is MNHEY and CDR2 is SVGAGI. The germline V and J ends were trimmed by 7 bases and 0 bases, with 9 bases remaining between them. The CDR3 protein is CASTPGPNYGYTF. For the CDR3, the DNA is TGTGCCAGCACCCCCGGGCCTAACTATGGCTACACCTTC.

This rearrangement joins TRBV7-8 to TRBJ2-2, with TRBD2 matching over 7 bases. CDR1 is SGHVS and CDR2 is FQNEAQ in the germline V gene. The CDR3 is 16 residues long. Losses at the gene ends were 0 bases for V and 4 bases for J; bases not matched to a gene: 5. CDR3 residues: CASSLAPGGPTGELFF. The CDR3 region has the DNA TGTGCCAGCAGCTTAGCTCCGGGGGGACCCACCGGGGAGCTGTTTTTT.

V usage is TRBV14 and J usage is TRBJ1-2; D remains ambiguous. V lost 4 bases to trimming and J lost 2 bases, with 17 bases between them. The CDR3 totals 16 residues. The germline CDR1 and CDR2 sequences are SGHDN and FVKESK. The CDR3 sequence is CASSRKDGPLNYGYTF. The CDR3 DNA follows: TGTGCCAGCAGCCGAAAGGACGGACCTCTAAACTATGGCTACACCTTC.

The chain carries TRBV27 and TRBJ2-2, with 7 bases aligning to TRBD2. The CDR3 covers 18 residues. Per the germline V gene, CDR1 is MNHEY and CDR2 is SMNVEV (reference sequence). The trim removed 3 bases at V and 7 bases at J, leaving 17 bases unmatched. The CDR3 coding sequence is TGTGCCAGCAGTTTTGGGGTGCATGTGGGAGGGCATGGCGGGGAGCTGTTTTTT. Translation: CASSFGVHVGGHGGELFF.

The genes are TRBV7-6 and TRBJ2-1; TRBD2 matches at 9 bases. Germline assignment: CDR1 SGHVS and CDR2 FNYEAQ. The ends lost 1 base at V and 7 bases at J; junction bases unmatched: 5. The length of the CDR3 is 15 residues. In nucleotides, the CDR3 is TGTGCCAGCAGCTTAGTAGCGGGAGTGTGGAATGAGCAGTTCTTC. The encoded protein is CASSLVAGVWNEQFF. Full variable domain (rest looked up from reference TRBV7-6 and TRBJ2-1): GAGVSQSPRYKVTKRGQDVALRCDPISGHVSLYWYRQALGQGPEFLTYFNYEAQQDKSGLPNDRFSAERPEGSISTLTIQRTEQRDSAMYRCASSLVAGVWNEQFFGPGTRLTVL.

Points on this clone: This same CDR3 is encoded by further DNA sequences in the sample. The V and J genes are TRBV5-1 and TRBJ2-7; TRBD1 aligns across 8 bases. The trim removed 6 bases at V and 7 bases at J, leaving 12 bases unmatched. The CDR3 runs to 14 residues. CDR1 SGHRS and CDR2 YFSETQ come from the germline V gene. The CDR3: CASKGQGASGEQYF. CDR3 coding DNA: TGCGCCAGCAAGGGTCAGGGGGCGTCGGGTGAGCAGTACTTC.

The gene calls are TRBV27 and TRBJ2-3; 11 positions match TRBD2. This CDR3 region has 16 residues. The germline gives CDR1 MNHEY, CDR2 SMNVEV (reference sequence). The V segment lost 6 bases and the J segment 0 bases; nucleotides outside the gene matches: 5. The CDR3 DNA is TGTGCCAGCAGACTAGCGGGAGCGTCGAGCACAGATACGCAGTATTTT. Protein product: CASRLAGASSTDTQYF.

The chain combines TRBV5-6 with TRBJ2-7, with D perhaps matching TRBD1 (5 bases). The CDR3 contains 16 residues. The V end was cut by 4 bases, the J end by 0 bases, with 17 bases between. Germline loops: CDR1 SGHDT, CDR2 YYEEEE. For the CDR3, the DNA is TGTGCCAGCAGCGCAAGGCTAGGGGCAGCCTCCTACGAGCAGTACTTC. This sequence encodes CASSARLGAASYEQYF.